The present TCR beta chain was sequenced within a study of blood T cell repertoires in COVID-19. Background on the study: PBMCs, B-cell-depleted T cells, or T cells provided the cDNA or gDNA that made up the material.

The germline CDR1 and CDR2 sequences are MNHEY and SVGAGI. The CDR3 sequence is 14 residues long. V gave up 6 bases and J gave up 4 bases; unmatched junction bases: 8. In the original analysis: Reference gene primer amplification in the assay estimated nucleated cell counts. Sequenced by immunoSEQ multiplex PCR; TCRdb stores in-frame clones only, minus some. V, J and clone size were drawn from that table, and D and trimming were deduced from the DNA. The data show 200,000 to 250,000 clones, roughly nine tenths seen once. The receptor's source is a man aged 55 to 70 who had recovered from COVID-19. The rearrangement links TRBV6-5 to TRBJ2-7; 8 bases fit TRBD2. The source material was peripheral blood. The CDR3 here is CASRPGGGRYEQYF. CDR3 DNA sequence: TGTGCCAGCAGGCCCGGGGGGGGCAGATACGAGCAGTACTTC.